This T cell receptor beta chain was documented in a study of cytomegalovirus exposure and HLA in healthy donors. The ends were cut back, 3 bases at V and 5 bases at J, with 16 bases in the middle. The germline V gene has CDR1 SGHVS and CDR2 FQNEAQ. CDR3 length equals 15 residues. It was with 60 Vbeta and 13 Jbeta primers that the PCR ran. Using immunoSEQ multiplex PCR, the repertoire was profiled, and TCRdb retains in-frame clones only, with some absent. The profile shows a few hundred thousand clones, approximately 81% of them singletons. This chain uses TRBV7-8 with TRBJ2-5; possibly TRBD2 for D (6 bases). The sample comprised PBMCs. This TCR was sampled from a man aged 25 to 40 in good health and CMV-seronegative. CDR3 bases: TGTGCCAGCAGCTTGCCGGGACTCCGACCTGAGACCCAGTACTTC. Translation: CASSLPGLRPETQYF.